This T cell receptor beta chain derives from a study of blood T cell repertoires in COVID-19. At the level of the study: Specimens from acute and convalescent COVID-19 originated in the United States, Italy and Spain. The analysed material was cDNA or gDNA that came from T cells, B-cell-depleted T cells, or PBMCs.

The data were produced by immunoSEQ multiplex PCR, yet TCRdb's version contains in-frame clones alone and is incomplete. Of around 250,000 clones in the sample, roughly 85% were seen once. The junction had 4 bases not matched to a gene; V was cut back by 6 bases and J by 7 bases. The CDR3 is 12 amino acids. In germline, CDR1 is LNHDA, CDR2 SQIVND (reference sequence). The sequence came from a man aged 45-65 years with active or convalescent COVID-19. This chain links TRBV19 with TRBJ1-2; 8 bases align to TRBD1. Sequencing was carried out using peripheral blood. The CDR3 nucleotides read TGTGCCAGTAGCTCAGGACAGGGTGGCTACACCTTC. This codes for CASSSGQGGYTF.